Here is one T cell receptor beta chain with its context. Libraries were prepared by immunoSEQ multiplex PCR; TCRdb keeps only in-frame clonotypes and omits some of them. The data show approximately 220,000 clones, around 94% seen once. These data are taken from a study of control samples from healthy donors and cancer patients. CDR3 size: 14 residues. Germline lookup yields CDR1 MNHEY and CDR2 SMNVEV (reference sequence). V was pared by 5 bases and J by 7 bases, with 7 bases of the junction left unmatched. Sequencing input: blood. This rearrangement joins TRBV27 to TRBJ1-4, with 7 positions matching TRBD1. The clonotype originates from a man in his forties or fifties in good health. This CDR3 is CASSHRGRGEKLFF. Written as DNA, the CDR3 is TGTGCCAGCAGTCACAGGGGTAGGGGTGAAAAACTGTTTTTT.